This TCR beta chain was captured by sequencing in a study of blood T cell repertoires in COVID-19. The CDR3 has 14 residues. The ends lost 5 bases at V and 2 bases at J; junction bases unmatched: 2. CDR1 is SGHNT, CDR2 YENEEA, per germline. Profiling relied on immunoSEQ multiplex PCR, and the TCRdb table lists in-frame clones only, not all of them. The table lists fewer than 200,000 clones, roughly 78% of them singletons. The TCR was taken from a woman aged 65 to 85 in a cohort exposed to, infected with or recovered from COVID-19 (not recorded which). The sequenced sample was PBMCs or T cells enriched from blood (not recorded which). The chain employs TRBV11-3 and TRBJ2-7, with 11 bases identical to TRBD1. This CDR3 is CASSGGQGAYEQYF. CDR3 DNA sequence: TGTGCCAGCAGCGGGGGACAGGGGGCCTACGAGCAGTACTTC.